This T cell receptor beta chain comes out of a study of T cell responses to AZD1222 COVID-19 vaccine. The study's findings and limits: With two AZD1222 doses given, Spike-specific TCR breadth and depth both rose.

Some clones are missing from TCRdb's copy, which holds only in-frame ones; the method was immunoSEQ multiplex PCR. The profile shows 75,000 to 90,000 clones, more than 75% of them singletons. On this clone: Its antigen is unidentified.

CDR3 length equals 13 residues. V lost 2 bases to trimming and J lost 4 bases, with 6 bases between them. Germline V gene lookup returns CDR1 WSHSY and CDR2 SAAADI. The starting material was peripheral blood, obtained on day 0 of AZD1222 vaccination. The rearrangement uses TRBV10-2 and TRBJ2-1; D is perhaps TRBD2 (6 bases). This TCR came from an adult in good health. The CDR3 DNA reads TGCGCCAGCAGTGAGGCGGGGTACAATGAGCAGTTCTTC. Translation: CASSEAGYNEQFF.